The 31 T cell receptor beta chains in this list originate from one sample, sequenced in a study of immune evolution from preneoplasia to lung adenocarcinoma (dated by TCRdb to the early 2020s). The library relied on the immunoSEQ multiplex PCR assay. TCRdb obtained this table from immuneACCESS and retained in-frame rearrangements with V and J assigned. These tables miss some clones; where compared with another copy, unresolved V genes account for less than half of the shortfall, and the remainder is unexplained. Within this sample are approximately 11,000 clones, with approximately 81% of them counted one time only. The ten largest clonotypes hold roughly 1.6% of the sample. The sequenced sample consisted of FFPE minimally invasive lung adenocarcinoma tissue. The sample's cell subset or site label, in plain terms: micro-invasive lung adenocarcinoma (MIA). Source of these receptors: a person in their 70s with lung adenocarcinoma.

The chain couples TRBV7-3 to TRBJ2-1, with D unclear. The CDR3 sequence is 14 residues long. The V end was cut by 5 bases, the J end by 6 bases, with 14 bases between. Germline CDR1 reads SGHTA; CDR2 reads FQGTGA. The CDR3 sequence is CASSPTGSLNEQFF. Written as DNA, the CDR3 is TGTGCCAGCAGCCCGACCGGGTCTCTCAATGAGCAGTTCTTC.

The V call is TRBV30, the J call TRBJ1-2; D gene uncertain. Germline V gives CDR1 GTSNPN, CDR2 SVGIG (reference sequence). The CDR3 loop spans 11 amino acids. V was pared by 3 bases and J by 3 bases, with 5 bases between. The DNA for the CDR3 is TGTGCCTGGAGGGGGTACTATGGCTACACCTTC. Its protein is CAWRGYYGYTF.

The V call is TRBV2, the J call TRBJ1-1, with D hard to call. This CDR3 contains 14 residues. From germline, CDR1 is SNHLY and CDR2 FYNNEI. The ends were cut back, 4 bases at V and 0 bases at J, with 9 bases in the middle. The CDR3 is CASSVGLMNTEAFF. DNA for the CDR3: TGTGCCAGCAGTGTCGGCCTCATGAACACTGAAGCTTTCTTT.

The genes are TRBV7-9 and TRBJ2-5; 8 bases line up with TRBD2. Trimming took 5 bases from V and 4 from J; bases not matched to a gene: 0. CDR3 length: 12 amino acids. The germline V gene encodes CDR1 SEHNR and CDR2 FQNEAQ (reference sequence). The CDR3 loop reads CASSRGGETQYF. CDR3 nucleotide sequence: TGTGCCAGCAGCCGGGGGGGAGAGACCCAGTACTTC.

The chain carries TRBV6-5 and TRBJ2-1, with 9 bases that match TRBD2. The ends lost 6 bases at V and 4 bases at J; junction bases unmatched: 7. The germline V gene has CDR1 MNHEY and CDR2 SVGAGI. CDR3 length equals 15 residues. CDR3 DNA: TGTGCCAGCAGCTTTAGCGGGAGCTATTACAATGAGCAGTTCTTC. Its translation is CASSFSGSYYNEQFF.

V usage is TRBV30 and J usage is TRBJ1-6; 7 nucleotides match TRBD1. The CDR3 spans 16 residues. V lost 0 bases to trimming and J lost 7 bases; unmatched junction nucleotides: 9. Germline V lookup: CDR1 GTSNPN, CDR2 SVGIG (reference sequence). The CDR3 is CAWSVRQGSGNSPLHF. The CDR3 coding sequence is TGTGCCTGGAGTGTAAGACAGGGTTCGGGGAATTCACCCCTCCACTTT.

This chain uses TRBV9 with TRBJ1-2; weak D call: TRBD1 (5 bases). CDR1 and CDR2 (germline): SGDLS, YYNGEE. Trimming pared 4 bases from V and 8 bases from J, leaving 24 bases between. The CDR3 loop spans 16 amino acids. The CDR3 DNA is TGTGCCAGCAGCCCGACCTCGGGGCAGGGCGGTCGGGGCTACACCTTC. Protein product: CASSPTSGQGGRGYTF.

The V call is TRBV9, the J call TRBJ2-2; D is uncertain. V lost 1 base and J lost 2, with 6 bases in between. CDR1 and CDR2 (germline): SGDLS, YYNGEE. CDR3 length: 14 residues. The CDR3 bases are TGTGCCAGCAGCGTATTACATAACACCGGGGAGCTGTTTTTT. Translating it yields CASSVLHNTGELFF.

CDR3 sequence (DNA): TGTGCCAGCAGCGCCCCCGGACGGAAGGCCCTCCAAGAGACCCAGTACTTC. Protein product: CASSAPGRKALQETQYF. The rearrangement links TRBV11-2 to TRBJ2-5, with no clear D. V lost 5 bases, J lost 1 base, and 20 bases lay in between. From germline, CDR1 is SGHAT and CDR2 FQNNGV. This CDR3 spans 17 amino acids.

V and J are TRBV5-6 and TRBJ2-3; 10 bases are shared with TRBD1. The CDR3 runs 15 residues. V trimming: 3 bases; J trimming: 4 bases; junction bases outside the gene matches: 5. CDR1 is SGHDT and CDR2 is YYEEEE in the germline V gene. The CDR3 region is CASSSGQGWADTQYF. CDR3 in DNA: TGTGCCAGCAGCTCGGGACAGGGGTGGGCAGATACGCAGTATTTT.

This rearrangement joins TRBV6-1 to TRBJ2-3; D is possibly TRBD1 (6 bases). The V and J ends lost 3 bases and 2 bases respectively, with 15 bases between them. Looked up from germline, CDR1 is MNHNS and CDR2 is SASEGT. The CDR3 loop spans 16 amino acids. CDR3: CASSDQTGLNTDTQYF. CDR3 nucleotide sequence: TGTGCCAGCAGTGACCAGACAGGCCTTAACACAGATACGCAGTATTTT.

The rearrangement uses TRBV9 and TRBJ1-1; D uncertain. Germline lookup yields CDR1 SGDLS and CDR2 YYNGEE. The CDR3 loop spans 14 amino acids. V was cut by 0 bases and J by 4 bases, with 10 bases left in between. CDR3 bases: TGTGCCAGCAGCGTAGAGGTTAGGGCCACTGAAGCTTTCTTT. Protein: CASSVEVRATEAFF.

This clone occurred a few times. This CDR3 reads CASSDEGGTEAFF. DNA of the CDR3: TGTGCCAGCAGTGACGAGGGGGGCACTGAAGCTTTCTTT. The chain recombines TRBV6-4 with TRBJ1-1, with D possibly TRBD1 on 6 matching bases. Germline V gene sequence: CDR1 MRHNA, CDR2 SNTAGT. CDR3 length equals 13 residues. Trimming removed 2 bases from V and 4 bases from J, with 8 bases in between.

The V and J genes are TRBV27 and TRBJ1-5, with a tentative D call TRBD1 (5 bases). CDR3 length equals 13 residues. The ends were cut back, 2 bases at V and 7 bases at J, with 9 bases in the middle. Germline loops: CDR1 MNHEY, CDR2 SMNVEV (reference sequence). The CDR3 DNA is TGTGCCAGCAGTTTACAGGGAAGGCAGCCCCAGCATTTT. This gives the protein CASSLQGRQPQHF.

The sample holds a few counts of this clone. The chain is built from TRBV27 and TRBJ2-2, with 10 nucleotides matching TRBD2. Germline V gene sequence: CDR1 MNHEY, CDR2 SMNVEV (reference sequence). The CDR3 runs to 14 residues. V lost 10 bases and J lost 6; bases outside the gene matches: 8. CDR3 loop: CATHLAGVSGELFF. CDR3 nucleotides: TGTGCCACCCACCTAGCGGGAGTTTCCGGGGAGCTGTTTTTT.

This clone was picked up one time. The chain is built from TRBV2 and TRBJ1-2, with 7 bases lining up with TRBD1. The CDR3 covers 18 residues. Germline V CDR1 and CDR2: SNHLY, FYNNEI. V lost 7 bases, J lost 8 bases, and 25 bases stayed unmatched. The CDR3 protein is CASKERFQGTAKSRGYTF. CDR3 bases: TGTGCCAGCAAGGAGCGTTTCCAAGGGACAGCTAAGAGTAGGGGCTACACCTTC.

CDR3 loop: CASSPPPGYTGNTIYF. Here the CDR3 DNA reads TGTGCCAGCAGTCCTCCTCCAGGATACACTGGAAACACCATATATTTT. V is TRBV7-2 and J is TRBJ1-3; D gene uncertain. V was trimmed by 6 bases and J by 2 bases, leaving 17 bases between them. The length of the CDR3 is 16 residues. Germline V gives CDR1 SGHTA, CDR2 FQGNSA.

This chain joins TRBV6-1 and TRBJ2-5, with D perhaps TRBD2 (6 bases). Germline V CDR1 and CDR2: MNHNS, SASEGT. Trimming took 3 bases from V and 4 from J, leaving 9 bases between them. CDR3 length: 13 amino acids. The CDR3 region has the DNA TGTGCCAGCAGTGACGGGACTGCAGAGACCCAGTACTTC. Amino acids: CASSDGTAETQYF.

The V call is TRBV5-8, the J call TRBJ1-5, with D tentatively TRBD1 (6 bases). This CDR3 is built from 16 residues. Between the trimmed V and J ends, which lost 4 bases and 0 bases, there was a span of 14 bases. CDR1 and CDR2 (germline): SGHTS, YDEGEE. CDR3 nucleotides: TGTGCCAGCAGCCCGGAGGGGGTCTATAGCAATCAGCCCCAGCATTTT. Its protein is CASSPEGVYSNQPQHF.

The chain links TRBV9 to TRBJ1-1; D gene unclear. This CDR3 contains 14 residues. Trimming removed 0 bases at V and 1 base at J, with 7 bases between. Germline CDR1 is SGDLS and CDR2 is YYNGEE. CDR3 in amino acids: CASSVVRENTEAFF. The DNA of the CDR3 is TGTGCCAGCAGCGTAGTGCGGGAGAACACTGAAGCTTTCTTT.

The CDR3 sequence is CASSDSPAARGATEAFF. The CDR3 DNA reads as TGTGCCAGCAGTGATTCTCCGGCGGCCAGGGGAGCAACTGAAGCTTTCTTT. The chain is built from TRBV25-1 and TRBJ1-1; possible D gene TRBD1, 6 bases. In germline, CDR1 is MGHDK, CDR2 SYGVNS. The CDR3 is 17 residues long. Trimming took off 3 bases at V and 5 bases at J, with 22 bases between the two ends.

This chain links TRBV7-2 with TRBJ1-2; tentative D call: TRBD1 (5 bases). The CDR3 runs to 13 residues. Germline assignment: CDR1 SGHTA and CDR2 FQGNSA. Between the trimmed V and J ends, which lost 5 bases and 2 bases, there was a span of 9 bases. The CDR3 protein is CASSRGLNYGYTF. The CDR3, as DNA: TGTGCCAGCAGCAGGGGACTAAACTATGGCTACACCTTC. The full variable domain, in which reference TRBV7-2 and TRBJ1-2 provide the parts outside the CDR3, is GAGVSQSPSNKVTEKGKDVELRCDPISGHTALYWYRQSLGQGLEFLIYFQGNSAPDKSGLPSDRFSAERTGGSVSTLTIQRTQQEDSAVYLCASSRGLNYGYTFGSGTRLTVV.

The gene calls are TRBV19 and TRBJ2-4; D might be TRBD1 (6 bases). CDR1 is LNHDA, CDR2 SQIVND, per germline (reference sequence). Trimming removed 10 bases at V and 0 bases at J, with 16 bases between. The CDR3 is made up of 15 amino acids. CDR3 region: CATKRTALAKNIQYF. CDR3 nucleotides: TGTGCCACCAAACGGACAGCCCTAGCCAAAAACATTCAGTACTTC.

The chain uses TRBV2 and TRBJ2-2; maybe TRBD2 (6 bases). Germline CDR1 SNHLY, CDR2 FYNNEI. V was clipped by 2 bases and J by 6 bases, with 10 bases between them. This CDR3 is 14 amino acids long. The CDR3 loop is CASSERWGAGELFF. For the CDR3, the DNA is TGTGCCAGCAGTGAAAGGTGGGGGGCCGGGGAGCTGTTTTTT.

The chain carries TRBV6-6 and TRBJ2-7; possibly TRBD1 or TRBD2 for D (5 bases each). CDR3 length equals 14 residues. Looked up from germline, CDR1 is MNHNY and CDR2 is SVGAGI (reference sequence). Trimming removed 2 bases from V and 9 bases from J, with 17 bases in between. CDR3 in amino acids: CASSYGGASARQYF. The CDR3 coding sequence is TGTGCCAGCAGTTACGGGGGAGCATCTGCCCGGCAGTACTTC.

This chain links TRBV4-1 with TRBJ1-2; D unclear. CDR3 length equals 16 residues. Trimming removed 0 bases at V and 0 bases at J, with 11 bases between. Germline values: CDR1 MGHRA, CDR2 YSYEKL. The CDR3, as DNA: TGCGCCAGCAGCCAAGAGGGTAACAGAGCTAACTATGGCTACACCTTC. Protein product: CASSQEGNRANYGYTF.

This clone came up a few times. The CDR3: CASSWTRGPRGEQFF. The CDR3 DNA reads TGTGCCAGCAGCTGGACCAGGGGCCCGAGAGGTGAGCAGTTCTTC. V gene TRBV13 combines with J gene TRBJ2-1; maybe TRBD1 (6 bases). The V end lost 4 bases, the J end lost 9 bases, and 19 bases lay between the germline ends. From germline, CDR1 is PRHDT and CDR2 FYEKMQ (reference sequence). This CDR3 comprises 15 residues.

The chain joins TRBV6-1 to TRBJ2-7; 14 bases map to TRBD2. V trimming: 3 bases; J trimming: 9 bases; junction bases outside the gene matches: 4. The CDR3 runs 14 residues. The V gene's germline CDR1 is MNHNS and CDR2 SASEGT. The CDR3 DNA reads TGTGCCAGCAGTGAGTTAGGGACTAGCGGGAGGCAGTACTTC. It yields the protein CASSELGTSGRQYF.

This chain joins TRBV18 and TRBJ1-5; D may be TRBD1 (5 bases). V was trimmed by 8 bases and J by 3 bases, leaving 11 bases between them. CDR1 is KGHSH, CDR2 LQKENI, per germline. The CDR3 is 13 amino acids. This chain's CDR3 is CASAQDSNQPQHF. In nucleotides, the CDR3 is TGTGCCAGCGCACAGGATTCCAATCAGCCCCAGCATTTT. The full variable domain, its missing parts supplied by reference TRBV18 and TRBJ1-5, is NAGVMQNPRHLVRRRGQEARLRCSPMKGHSHVYWYRQLPEEGLKFMVYLQKENIIDESGMPKERFSAEFPKEGPSILRIQQVVRGDSAAYFCASAQDSNQPQHFGDGTRLSIL.

This sequence joins TRBV2 and TRBJ1-2; possible D gene TRBD1, 5 bases. Germline CDR1 SNHLY, CDR2 FYNNEI. The CDR3 is made up of 12 amino acids. The V end was cut by 4 bases, the J end by 3 bases, with 6 bases between. Written as DNA, the CDR3 is TGTGCCAGCAGTGCGGGGGACTATGGCTACACCTTC. Protein: CASSAGDYGYTF.

This clone was found a few times. The gene calls are TRBV10-3 and TRBJ2-3; 8 nucleotides agree with TRBD1. Germline CDR1 and CDR2: ENHRY and SYGVKD. The CDR3 is 14 amino acids. J gave up 4 bases and V 5 bases, and 5 bases lay outside the gene matches. This CDR3 reads CAISLTGAADTQYF. Written as DNA, the CDR3 is TGTGCCATCAGTCTGACAGGGGCAGCAGATACGCAGTATTTT.